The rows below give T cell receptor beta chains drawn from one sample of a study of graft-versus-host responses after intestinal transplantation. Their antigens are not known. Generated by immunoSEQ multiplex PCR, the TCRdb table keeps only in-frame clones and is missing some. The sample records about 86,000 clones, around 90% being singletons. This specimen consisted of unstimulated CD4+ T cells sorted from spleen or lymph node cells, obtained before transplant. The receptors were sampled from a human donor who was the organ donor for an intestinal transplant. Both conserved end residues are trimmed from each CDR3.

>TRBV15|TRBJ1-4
ATSRDRANEKLF
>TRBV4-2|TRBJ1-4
ASSQEGSRTEKLF
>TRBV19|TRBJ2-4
ASSIIPPKNIQY
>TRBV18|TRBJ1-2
ASSRQGTNYGYT
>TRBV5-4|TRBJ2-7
ASSPDVVRGQRSAYEQY
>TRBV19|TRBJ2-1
ASRWGQGYNEQF
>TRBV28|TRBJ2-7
ASSSPSGSGTYEQY
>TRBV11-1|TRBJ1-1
ASRYQGKDRAF
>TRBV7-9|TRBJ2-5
ASSPRGLFNRAQY
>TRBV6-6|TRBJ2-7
ASTQIPGSYEQY
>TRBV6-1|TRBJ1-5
ASSPGQYNQPQH
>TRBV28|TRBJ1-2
ASRDRRRSYT
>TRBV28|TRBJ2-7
ASITQMLP
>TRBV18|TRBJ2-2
ASSPSPGGPTGELF
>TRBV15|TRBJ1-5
ATSRDLVQPQH
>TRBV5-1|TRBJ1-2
ASSSFTGIDYGYT
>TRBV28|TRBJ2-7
ASSLPPSGLGSYEQY
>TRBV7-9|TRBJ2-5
AAGGETQY
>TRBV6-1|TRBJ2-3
ASSTGTSVTDTQY
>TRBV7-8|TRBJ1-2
ASSSDSPLGYT
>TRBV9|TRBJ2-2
ASSPTSGRDGELF